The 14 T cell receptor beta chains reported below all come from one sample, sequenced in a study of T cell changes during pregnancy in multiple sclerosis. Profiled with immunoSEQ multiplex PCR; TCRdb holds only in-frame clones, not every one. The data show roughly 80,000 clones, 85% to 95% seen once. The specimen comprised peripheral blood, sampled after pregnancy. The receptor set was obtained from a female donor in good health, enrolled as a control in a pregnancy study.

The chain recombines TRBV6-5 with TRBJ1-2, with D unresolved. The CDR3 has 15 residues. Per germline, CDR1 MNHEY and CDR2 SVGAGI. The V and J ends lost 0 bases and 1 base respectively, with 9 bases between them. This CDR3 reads CASSYSTGFNYGYTF. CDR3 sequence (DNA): TGTGCCAGCAGTTACTCGACCGGGTTTAACTATGGCTACACCTTC.

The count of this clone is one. This chain's CDR3 is CASSPGTGTYNEQFF. CDR3 nucleotides: TGTGCCAGCTCCCCCGGGACAGGGACCTACAATGAGCAGTTCTTC. This chain joins TRBV2 and TRBJ2-1; 9 bases match TRBD1. This CDR3 contains 15 residues. Germline CDR1 is SNHLY and CDR2 is FYNNEI. V shed 8 bases and J 2 bases; nucleotides not matched to a gene: 7.

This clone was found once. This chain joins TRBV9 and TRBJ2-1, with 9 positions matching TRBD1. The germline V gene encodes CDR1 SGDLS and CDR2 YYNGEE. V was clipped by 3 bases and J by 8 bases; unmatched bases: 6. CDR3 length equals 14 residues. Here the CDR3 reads CASSAGDRDYEQFF. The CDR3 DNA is TGTGCCAGCAGCGCCGGGGACAGGGACTATGAGCAGTTCTTC.

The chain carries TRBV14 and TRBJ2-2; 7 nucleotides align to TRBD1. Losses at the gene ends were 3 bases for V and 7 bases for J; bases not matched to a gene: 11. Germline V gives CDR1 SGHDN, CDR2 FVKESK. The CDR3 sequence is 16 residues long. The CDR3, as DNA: TGTGCCAGCAGCCACTACAGGGGTGTGATCCGCGGGGAGCTGTTTTTT. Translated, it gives CASSHYRGVIRGELFF. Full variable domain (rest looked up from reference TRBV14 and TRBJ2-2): EAGVTQFPSHSVIEKGQTVTLRCDPISGHDNLYWYRRVMGKEIKFLLHFVKESKQDESGMPNNRFLAERTGGTYSTLKVQPAELEDSGVYFCASSHYRGVIRGELFFGEGSRLTVL.

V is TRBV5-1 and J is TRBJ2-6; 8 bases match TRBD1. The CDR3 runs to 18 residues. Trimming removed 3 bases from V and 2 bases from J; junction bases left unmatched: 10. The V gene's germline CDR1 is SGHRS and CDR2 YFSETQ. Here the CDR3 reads CASSSQGQGGAGANVLTF. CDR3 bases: TGCGCCAGCAGCTCTCAAGGACAGGGCGGCGCTGGGGCCAACGTCCTGACTTTC.

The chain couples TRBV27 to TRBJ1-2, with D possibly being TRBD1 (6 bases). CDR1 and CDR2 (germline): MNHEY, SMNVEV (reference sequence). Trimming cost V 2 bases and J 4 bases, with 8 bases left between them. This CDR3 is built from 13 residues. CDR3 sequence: CASSLQGPYGYTF. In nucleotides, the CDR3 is TGTGCCAGCAGTTTACAGGGGCCCTATGGCTACACCTTC.

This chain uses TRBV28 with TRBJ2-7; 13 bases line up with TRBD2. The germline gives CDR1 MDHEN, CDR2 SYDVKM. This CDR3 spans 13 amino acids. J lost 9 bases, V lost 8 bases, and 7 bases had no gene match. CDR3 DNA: TGTGCCAGCGGTGGACTAGCGGGAGCGAGGCAGTACTTC. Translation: CASGGLAGARQYF.

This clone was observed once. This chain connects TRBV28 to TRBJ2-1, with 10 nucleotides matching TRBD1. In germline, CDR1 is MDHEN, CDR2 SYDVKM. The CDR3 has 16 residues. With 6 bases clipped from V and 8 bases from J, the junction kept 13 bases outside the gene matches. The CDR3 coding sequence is TGTGCCAGCAGCCGAACCGGGACAGGGGTAGTAGATGAGCAGTTCTTC. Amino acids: CASSRTGTGVVDEQFF.

CDR3 residues: CASCSSGEINEQFF. The CDR3 DNA follows: TGTGCCAGCTGCTCTAGCGGTGAGATCAATGAGCAGTTCTTC. V usage is TRBV19 and J usage is TRBJ2-1; TRBD2 matches at 7 bases. There are 14 residues in the CDR3. Germline CDR1 and CDR2: LNHDA and SQIVND (reference sequence). After removal of 9 bases from V and 6 bases from J, the junction contained 11 bases not matched to a gene.

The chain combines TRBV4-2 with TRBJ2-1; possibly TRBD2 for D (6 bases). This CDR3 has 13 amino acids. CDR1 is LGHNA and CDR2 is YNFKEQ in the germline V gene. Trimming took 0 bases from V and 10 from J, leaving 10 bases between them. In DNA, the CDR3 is TGTGCCAGCAGCCAAGACCGGGACTCAGAGCAGTTCTTC. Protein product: CASSQDRDSEQFF.

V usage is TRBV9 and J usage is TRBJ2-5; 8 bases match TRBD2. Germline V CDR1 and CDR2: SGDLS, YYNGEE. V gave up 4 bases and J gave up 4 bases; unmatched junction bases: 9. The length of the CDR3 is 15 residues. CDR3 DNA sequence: TGTGCCAGCAGCCAGGGGACTAGTAGCCCAGAGACCCAGTACTTC. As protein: CASSQGTSSPETQYF.

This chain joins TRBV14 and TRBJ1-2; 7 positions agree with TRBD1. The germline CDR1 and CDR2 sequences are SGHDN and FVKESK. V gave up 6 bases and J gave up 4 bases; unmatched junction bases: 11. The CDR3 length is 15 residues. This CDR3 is CASRQSQGTSYGYTF. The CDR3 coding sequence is TGTGCCAGCAGACAATCACAGGGGACGTCCTATGGCTACACCTTC.

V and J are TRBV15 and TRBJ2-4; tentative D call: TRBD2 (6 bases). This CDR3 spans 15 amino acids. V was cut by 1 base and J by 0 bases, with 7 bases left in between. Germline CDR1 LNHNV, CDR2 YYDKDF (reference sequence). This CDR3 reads CATSRGRVAKNIQYF. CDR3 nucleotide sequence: TGTGCCACCAGCAGAGGGAGGGTAGCCAAAAACATTCAGTACTTC.

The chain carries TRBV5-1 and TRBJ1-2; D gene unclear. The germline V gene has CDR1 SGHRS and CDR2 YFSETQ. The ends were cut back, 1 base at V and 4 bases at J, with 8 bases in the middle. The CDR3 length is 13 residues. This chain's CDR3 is CASSLSGIYGYTF. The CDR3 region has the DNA TGCGCCAGCAGCTTGTCGGGGATCTATGGCTACACCTTC.